This section outlines one TCR beta chain sequence together with its context. The Seattle patients, enrolled during active infection, were followed longitudinally. In the authors' methods: How many nucleated cells were present was estimated from reference gene primer amplification. Sequencing was performed with immunoSEQ multiplex PCR; in TCRdb, only in-frame clones are kept and a portion is missing. That table gives V, J and clone size, and the DNA gave D and trimming. This table has approximately 25,000 clones, 65% to 80% appearing once. CDR1 SGHKS and CDR2 YYEKEE come from the germline V gene (reference sequence). There are 17 residues in the CDR3. V shed 4 bases, J shed 4 bases, and the junction held 10 bases outside the gene matches. These data originate in a study of blood T cell repertoires in COVID-19. Turning to the study itself: COVID-19 samples collected from the United States, Italy and Spain covered acute and convalescent phases. From T cells, B-cell-depleted T cells, or PBMCs came the material, which was cDNA or gDNA.

The TCR originated in a man aged 50 or older with COVID-19, enrolled during active disease. The chain joins TRBV5-5 to TRBJ2-6; 8 nucleotides align to TRBD1. The sequenced sample consisted of peripheral blood. The CDR3, as DNA: TGTGCCAGCAGCCCAGGACAGGGAAGCTCCGGGGCCAACGTCCTGACTTTC. Translating it yields CASSPGQGSSGANVLTF.